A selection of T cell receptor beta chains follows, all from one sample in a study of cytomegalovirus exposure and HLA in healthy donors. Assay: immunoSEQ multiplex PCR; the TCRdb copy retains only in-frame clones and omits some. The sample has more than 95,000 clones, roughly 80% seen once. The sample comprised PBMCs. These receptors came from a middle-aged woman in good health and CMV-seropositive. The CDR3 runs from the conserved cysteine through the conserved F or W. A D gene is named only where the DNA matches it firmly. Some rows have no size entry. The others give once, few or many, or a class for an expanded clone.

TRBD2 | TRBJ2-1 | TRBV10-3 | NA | TGTGCCATAGCGGGGGGGAGGACAGGTGAGCAGTTCTTC | CAIAGGRTGEQFF
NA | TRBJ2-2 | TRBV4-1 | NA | TGCGCCAGCAGCCCACGGGGAACCGGGGAGCTGTTTTTT | CASSPRGTGELFF
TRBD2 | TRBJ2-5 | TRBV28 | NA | TGTGCCAGCAGTCCTAGCGGCCAAGAGACCCAGTACTTC | CASSPSGQETQYF
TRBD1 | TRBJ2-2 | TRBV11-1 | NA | TGTGCCAGCAGATTAAGTAGACAGGGATCCACCGGGGAGCTGTTTTTT | CASRLSRQGSTGELFF
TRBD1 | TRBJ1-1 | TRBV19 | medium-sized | TGTGCCGCTGGGACAGGGACGTCTGAAGCTTTCTTT | CAAGTGTSEAFF
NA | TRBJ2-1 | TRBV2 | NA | TGTGCCAGCAGTGAAGGGGCAGGGTTATACAATGAGCAGTTCTTC | CASSEGAGLYNEQFF
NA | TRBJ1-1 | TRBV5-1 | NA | TGCGCCAGCAGCTTGGGGTTGGGCAATGAAGCTTTCTTT | CASSLGLGNEAFF
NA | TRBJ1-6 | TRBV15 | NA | TGTGCCACCAGCAGAGATTACGGTAGAGAACAGAGAGTTTCACCCCTCCACTTT | CATSRDYGREQRVSPLHF
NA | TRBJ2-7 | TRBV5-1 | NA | TGCGCCAGCAGCTTGGCCCTCACAGGGTTCTACTCCTACGAGCAGTACTTC | CASSLALTGFYSYEQYF
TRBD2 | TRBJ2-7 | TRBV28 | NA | TGTGCCAGCAGGCGACTAGCGGGGGATTACGAGCAGTACTTC | CASRRLAGDYEQYF
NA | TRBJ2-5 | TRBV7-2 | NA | TGTGCCAGCAGCTCGCAGGTTGTGTACCAAGAGACCCAGTACTTC | CASSSQVVYQETQYF
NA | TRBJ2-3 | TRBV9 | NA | TGTGCCAGCAGCGTAGGGGAGCAAGATACGCAGTATTTT | CASSVGEQDTQYF
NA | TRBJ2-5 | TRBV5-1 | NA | TGCGCCAGCAGCTTCGGGGGATGGACAGAAGAGCGGGAAACGGAGACCCAGTACTTC | CASSFGGWTEERETETQYF
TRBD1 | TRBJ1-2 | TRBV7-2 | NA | TGTGCCAGCAGCGCGAAACTTTGGACAGGTGACTATGGCTACACCTTC | CASSAKLWTGDYGYTF
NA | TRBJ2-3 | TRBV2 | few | TGTGCCAGCGAGTTTAGCACAGATACGCAGTATTTT | CASEFSTDTQYF
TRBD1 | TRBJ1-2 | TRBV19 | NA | TGTGCCAGTAGTTTTTTTCTCGGACAGGGGGCCCTAATCAACTATGGCTACACCTTC | CASSFFLGQGALINYGYTF
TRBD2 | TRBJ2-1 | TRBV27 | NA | TGTGCCAGCAGTTTTTTTGCGGGAGGTGCCTACAATGAGCAGTTCTTC | CASSFFAGGAYNEQFF
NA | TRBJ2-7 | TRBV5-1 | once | TGCGCCAGCAGCCAGGGCTACAGCTCTTACGAGCAGTACTTC | CASSQGYSSYEQYF
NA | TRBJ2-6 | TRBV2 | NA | TGTGCCAGCAGTGAAACCCGGCTGGGTGGAGCACCCTCTGGGGCCAACGTCCTGACTTTC | CASSETRLGGAPSGANVLTF
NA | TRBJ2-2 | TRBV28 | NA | TGTGCCAGCAGTCTCTCGGGGTGGAGCGGGGAGCTGTTTTTT | CASSLSGWSGELFF
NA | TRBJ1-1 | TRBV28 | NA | TGTGCCAGCAGTTTTTTGGGTCGGGGGAGGAACACTGAAGCTTTCTTT | CASSFLGRGRNTEAFF
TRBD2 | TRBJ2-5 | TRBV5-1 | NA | TGCGCCAGCAGCATGATGGGACTAGCGGGAGGAAAAGGAGAGACCCAGTACTTC | CASSMMGLAGGKGETQYF
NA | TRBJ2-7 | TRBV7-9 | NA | TGTTCCAGCAGCTATTTACGGGTCGGGGGCTACGAGCAGTACTTC | CSSSYLRVGGYEQYF
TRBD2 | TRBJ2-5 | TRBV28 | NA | TGTGCCAGCAGTTTTTGGAGCGGGGGGGTGATTAGGGAGACCCAGTACTTC | CASSFWSGGVIRETQYF
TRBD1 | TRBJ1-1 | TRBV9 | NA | TGTGCCAGCAGCCTACGACAGGGGTTCGACACTGAAGCTTTCTTT | CASSLRQGFDTEAFF
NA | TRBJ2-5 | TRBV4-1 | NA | TGCGCCAGCAGCCAAGTTATCCCGGAGACCCAGTACTTC | CASSQVIPETQYF
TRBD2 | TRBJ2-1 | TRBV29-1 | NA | TGCAGCGTGGGACTAGCGGGAGGGCGGGGTGAGCAGTTCTTC | CSVGLAGGRGEQFF
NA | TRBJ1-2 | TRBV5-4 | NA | TGTGCCAGCAGCCCCCCGACAGGAATCTATGGCTACACCTTC | CASSPPTGIYGYTF
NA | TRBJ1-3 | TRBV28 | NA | TGTGCCAGCAGTGGGAGGGCCGGCACCATATATTTT | CASSGRAGTIYF
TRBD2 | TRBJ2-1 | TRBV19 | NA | TGTGCCAGGCCCTATGGGGGCGGGAGGGCCGCCAATGAGCAGTTCTTC | CARPYGGGRAANEQFF
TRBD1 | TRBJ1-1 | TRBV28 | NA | TGTGCCAGCAGTTTCATAATGGGACAGGGGACCCCCCTGAACACTGAAGCTTTCTTT | CASSFIMGQGTPLNTEAFF
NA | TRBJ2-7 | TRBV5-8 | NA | TGTGCCAGCAGCCGGCGACTGGACACAGCCTACGAGCAGTACTTC | CASSRRLDTAYEQYF